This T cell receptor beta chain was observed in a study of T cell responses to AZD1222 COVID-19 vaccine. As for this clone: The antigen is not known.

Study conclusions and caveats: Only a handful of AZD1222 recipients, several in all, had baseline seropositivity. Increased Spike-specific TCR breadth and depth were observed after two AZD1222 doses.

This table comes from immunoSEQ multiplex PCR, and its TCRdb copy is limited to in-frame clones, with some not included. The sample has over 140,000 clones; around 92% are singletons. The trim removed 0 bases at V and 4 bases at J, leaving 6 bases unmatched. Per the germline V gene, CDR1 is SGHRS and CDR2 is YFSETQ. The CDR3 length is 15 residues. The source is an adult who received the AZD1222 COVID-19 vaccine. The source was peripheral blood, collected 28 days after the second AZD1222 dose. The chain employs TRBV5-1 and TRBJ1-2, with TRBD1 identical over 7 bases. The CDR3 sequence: CASSLDGTAIYGYTF. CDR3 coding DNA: TGCGCCAGCAGCTTGGACGGGACAGCTATCTATGGCTACACCTTC.